Listed here is a single T cell receptor beta chain. Antigen: not known. Here immunoSEQ multiplex PCR was the method, and the copy in TCRdb shows in-frame clones only, minus some. The sample contains roughly 200,000 clones, approximately 92% of which appear only once. Per the germline V gene, CDR1 is MNHEY and CDR2 is SVGAGI. The CDR3 contains 14 residues. Deletions cut 7 bases from V and 8 bases from J, with 20 bases between. This sample was included in a study of T cell responses to AZD1222 COVID-19 vaccine. Study-wide results and caveats: Clonal diversity was possibly underestimated; the donors were predominantly white British and more often female. Dominant CD4 TCR responses targeted spike regions 160-218 and 743-854. Only five to seven AZD1222 recipients were seropositive at baseline.

This receptor was obtained from an adult who received the MenACWY meningococcal vaccine as a control. The rearrangement links TRBV6-5 to TRBJ1-1, with a weak D call TRBD1 (6 bases). Sequenced here: peripheral blood, sampled 28 days after the second dose of the MenACWY control vaccine. For the CDR3, the DNA is TGTGCCAGCAAAATCTCAAAAAACGGGGGCGAAGCTTTCTTT. Amino acid sequence: CASKISKNGGEAFF.